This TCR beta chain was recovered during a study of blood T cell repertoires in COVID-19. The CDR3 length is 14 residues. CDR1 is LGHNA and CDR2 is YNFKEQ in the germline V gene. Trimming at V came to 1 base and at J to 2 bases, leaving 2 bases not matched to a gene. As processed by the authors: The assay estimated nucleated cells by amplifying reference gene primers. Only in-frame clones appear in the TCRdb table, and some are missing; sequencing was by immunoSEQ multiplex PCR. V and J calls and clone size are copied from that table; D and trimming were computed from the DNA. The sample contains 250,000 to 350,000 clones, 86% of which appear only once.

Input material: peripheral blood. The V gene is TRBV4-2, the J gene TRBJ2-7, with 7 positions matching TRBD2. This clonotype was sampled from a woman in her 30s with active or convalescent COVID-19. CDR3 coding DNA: TGTGCCAGCAGCCAAGGTGGGAGGGCCTACGAGCAGTACTTC. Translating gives CASSQGGRAYEQYF.